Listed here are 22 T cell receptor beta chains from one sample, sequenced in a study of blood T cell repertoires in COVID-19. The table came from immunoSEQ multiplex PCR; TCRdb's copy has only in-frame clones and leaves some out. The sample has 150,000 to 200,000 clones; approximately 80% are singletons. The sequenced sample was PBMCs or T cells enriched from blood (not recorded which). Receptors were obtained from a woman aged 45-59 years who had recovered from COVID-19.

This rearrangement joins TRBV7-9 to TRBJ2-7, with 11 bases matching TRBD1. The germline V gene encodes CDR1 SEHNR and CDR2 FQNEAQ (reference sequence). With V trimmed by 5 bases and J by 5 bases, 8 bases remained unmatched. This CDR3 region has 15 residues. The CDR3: CASSPGTGGAHEQYF. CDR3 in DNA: TGTGCCAGCAGCCCTGGGACAGGGGGGGCCCACGAGCAGTACTTC.

CDR3 in amino acids: CASSQDIGTAGGQETQYF. The DNA for the CDR3 is TGTGCCAGCAGCCAAGATATTGGGACAGCTGGGGGCCAAGAGACCCAGTACTTC. The chain joins TRBV14 to TRBJ2-5; 7 positions match TRBD1. The CDR3 is 18 amino acids. The ends lost 0 bases at V and 1 base at J; junction bases unmatched: 11. Germline CDR1 and CDR2: SGHDN and FVKESK.

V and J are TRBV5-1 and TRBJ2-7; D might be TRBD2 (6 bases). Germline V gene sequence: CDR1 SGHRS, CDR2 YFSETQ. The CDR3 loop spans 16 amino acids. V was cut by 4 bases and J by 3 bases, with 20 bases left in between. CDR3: CASSLPTGVFYYEQYF. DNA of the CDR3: TGCGCCAGCAGCCTGCCCACGGGGGTGTTCTACTACGAGCAGTACTTC.

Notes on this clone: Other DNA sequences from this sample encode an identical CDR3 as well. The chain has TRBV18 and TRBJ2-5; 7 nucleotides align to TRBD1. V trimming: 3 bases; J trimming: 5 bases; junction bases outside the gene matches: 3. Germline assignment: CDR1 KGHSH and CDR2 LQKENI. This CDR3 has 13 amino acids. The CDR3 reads CASSPRQGETQYF. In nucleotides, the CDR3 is TGTGCCAGCTCACCCAGACAGGGTGAGACCCAGTACTTC.

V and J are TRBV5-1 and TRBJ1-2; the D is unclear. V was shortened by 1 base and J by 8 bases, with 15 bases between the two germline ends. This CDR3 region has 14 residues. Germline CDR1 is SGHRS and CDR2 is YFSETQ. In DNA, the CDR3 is TGCGCCAGCAGCTTGAGCGCGGAGACGCTGGGCTACACCTTC. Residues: CASSLSAETLGYTF.

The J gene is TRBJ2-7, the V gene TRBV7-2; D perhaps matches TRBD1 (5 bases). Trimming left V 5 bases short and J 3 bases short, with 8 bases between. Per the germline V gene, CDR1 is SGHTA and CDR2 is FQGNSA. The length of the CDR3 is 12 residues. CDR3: CASSPGIYEQYF. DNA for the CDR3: TGTGCCAGCAGCCCAGGGATCTACGAGCAGTACTTC.

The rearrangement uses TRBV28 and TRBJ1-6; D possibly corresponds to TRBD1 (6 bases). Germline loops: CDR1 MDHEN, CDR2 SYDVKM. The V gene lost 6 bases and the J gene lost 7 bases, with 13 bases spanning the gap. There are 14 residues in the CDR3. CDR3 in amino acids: CASRSGHVNSPLHF. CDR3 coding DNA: TGTGCCAGCAGGTCGGGACACGTCAATTCACCCCTCCACTTT.

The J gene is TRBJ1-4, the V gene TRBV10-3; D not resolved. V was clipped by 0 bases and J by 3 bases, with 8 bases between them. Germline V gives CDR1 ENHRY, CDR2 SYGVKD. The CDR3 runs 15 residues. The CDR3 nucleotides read TGTGCCATCAGTGAGTCCGGGAGCCCTAATGAAAAACTGTTTTTT. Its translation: CAISESGSPNEKLFF.

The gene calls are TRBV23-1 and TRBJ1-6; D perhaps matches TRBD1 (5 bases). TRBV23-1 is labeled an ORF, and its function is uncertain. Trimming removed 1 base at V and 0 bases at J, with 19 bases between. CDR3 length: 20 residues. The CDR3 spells CASSQWRDLALSSYNSPLHF. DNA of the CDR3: TGCGCCAGCAGTCAATGGAGGGACTTGGCTCTAAGCTCCTATAATTCACCCCTCCACTTT.

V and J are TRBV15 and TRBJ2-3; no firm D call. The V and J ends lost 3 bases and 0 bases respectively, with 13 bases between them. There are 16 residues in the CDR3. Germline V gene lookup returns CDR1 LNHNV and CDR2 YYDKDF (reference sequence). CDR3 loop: CATSRTGSSSTDTQYF. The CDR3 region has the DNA TGTGCCACCAGCAGGACTGGGTCCTCTAGCACAGATACGCAGTATTTT.

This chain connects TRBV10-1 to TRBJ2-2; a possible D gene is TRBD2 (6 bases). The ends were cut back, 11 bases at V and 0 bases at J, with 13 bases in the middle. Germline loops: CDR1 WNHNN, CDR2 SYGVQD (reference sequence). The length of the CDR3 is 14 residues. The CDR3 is CAVTSRTNTGELFF. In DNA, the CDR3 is TGCGCCGTGACTAGTCGGACGAACACCGGGGAGCTGTTTTTT.

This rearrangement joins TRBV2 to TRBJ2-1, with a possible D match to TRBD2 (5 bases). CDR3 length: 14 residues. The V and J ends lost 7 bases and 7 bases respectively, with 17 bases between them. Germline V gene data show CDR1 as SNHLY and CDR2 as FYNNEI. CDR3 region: CASMEDPWKNEQFF. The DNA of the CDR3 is TGTGCCAGCATGGAGGACCCTTGGAAGAATGAGCAGTTCTTC.

In DNA form, the CDR3 reads TGTGCCAGCAGTTACTCTGCGGGATACCACAATGAGCAGTTCTTC. Translating it yields CASSYSAGYHNEQFF. V is TRBV6-5 and J is TRBJ2-1; weak D call: TRBD2 (6 bases). V lost 0 bases and J 5 bases, leaving 11 bases between the germline ends. Germline-derived CDR1 and CDR2 are MNHEY and SVGAGI. This CDR3 has 15 amino acids.

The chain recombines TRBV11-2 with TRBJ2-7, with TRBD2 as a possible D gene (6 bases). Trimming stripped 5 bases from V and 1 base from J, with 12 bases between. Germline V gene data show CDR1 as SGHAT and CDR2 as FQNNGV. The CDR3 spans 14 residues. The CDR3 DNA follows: TGTGCCAGCAGCCACCGGGACTTATCCTACGAGCAGTACTTC. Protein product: CASSHRDLSYEQYF.

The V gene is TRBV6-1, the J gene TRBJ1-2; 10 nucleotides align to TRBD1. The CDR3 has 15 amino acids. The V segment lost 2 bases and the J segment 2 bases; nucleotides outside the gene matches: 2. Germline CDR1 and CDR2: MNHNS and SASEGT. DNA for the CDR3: TGTGCCAGCAGTGAACCGGGACAGGGGAACTATGGCTACACCTTC. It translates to CASSEPGQGNYGYTF.

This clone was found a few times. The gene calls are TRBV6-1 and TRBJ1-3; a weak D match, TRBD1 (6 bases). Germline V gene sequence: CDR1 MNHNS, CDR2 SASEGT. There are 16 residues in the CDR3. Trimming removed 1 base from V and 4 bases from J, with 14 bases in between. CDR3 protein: CASSEVLGRGGNTIYF. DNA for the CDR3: TGTGCCAGCAGTGAAGTCCTAGGCAGGGGCGGAAACACCATATATTTT.

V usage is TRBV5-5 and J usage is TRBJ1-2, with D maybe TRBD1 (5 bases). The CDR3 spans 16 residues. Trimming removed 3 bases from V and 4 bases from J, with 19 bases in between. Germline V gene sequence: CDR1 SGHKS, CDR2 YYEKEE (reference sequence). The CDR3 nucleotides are TGTGCCAGCAGCTCTATGATCCAGTACAGGTTCTATGGCTACACCTTC. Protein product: CASSSMIQYRFYGYTF.

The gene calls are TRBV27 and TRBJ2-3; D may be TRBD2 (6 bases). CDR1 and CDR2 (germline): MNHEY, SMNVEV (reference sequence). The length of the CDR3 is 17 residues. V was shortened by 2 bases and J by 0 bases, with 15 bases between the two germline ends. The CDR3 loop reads CASSLEAASASTDTQYF. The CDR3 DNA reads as TGTGCCAGCAGTTTAGAGGCCGCTAGCGCAAGCACAGATACGCAGTATTTT.

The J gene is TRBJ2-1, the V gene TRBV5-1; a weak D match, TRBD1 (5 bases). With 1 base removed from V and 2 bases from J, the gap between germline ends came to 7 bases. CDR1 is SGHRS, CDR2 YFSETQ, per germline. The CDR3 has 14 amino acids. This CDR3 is CASSLRQTYNEQFF. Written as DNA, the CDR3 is TGCGCCAGCAGCTTGAGACAGACCTACAATGAGCAGTTCTTC.

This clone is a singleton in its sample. CDR3 nucleotide sequence: TGTGCCAGCAGCTTAGGTAGCGGGAGCCCGTCCTACAATGAGCAGTTCTTC. The encoded protein is CASSLGSGSPSYNEQFF. V gene TRBV7-8 combines with J gene TRBJ2-1, with 9 bases identical to TRBD2. Germline-derived CDR1 and CDR2 are SGHVS and FQNEAQ. The CDR3 length is 17 residues. V trimming: 1 base; J trimming: 1 base; junction bases outside the gene matches: 5.

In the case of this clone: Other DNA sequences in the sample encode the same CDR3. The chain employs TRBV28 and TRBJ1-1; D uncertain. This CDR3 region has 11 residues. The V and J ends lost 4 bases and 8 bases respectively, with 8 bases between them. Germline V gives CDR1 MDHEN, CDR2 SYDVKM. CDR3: CASSSLSEAFF. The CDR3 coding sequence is TGTGCCAGCAGTTCCTTGAGCGAAGCTTTCTTT.

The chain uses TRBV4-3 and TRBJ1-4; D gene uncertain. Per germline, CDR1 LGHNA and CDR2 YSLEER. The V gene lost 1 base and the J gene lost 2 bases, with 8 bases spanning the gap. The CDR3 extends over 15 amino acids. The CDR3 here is CASSQGPSTNEKLFF. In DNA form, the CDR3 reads TGCGCCAGCAGCCAAGGTCCCTCGACTAATGAAAAACTGTTTTTT.